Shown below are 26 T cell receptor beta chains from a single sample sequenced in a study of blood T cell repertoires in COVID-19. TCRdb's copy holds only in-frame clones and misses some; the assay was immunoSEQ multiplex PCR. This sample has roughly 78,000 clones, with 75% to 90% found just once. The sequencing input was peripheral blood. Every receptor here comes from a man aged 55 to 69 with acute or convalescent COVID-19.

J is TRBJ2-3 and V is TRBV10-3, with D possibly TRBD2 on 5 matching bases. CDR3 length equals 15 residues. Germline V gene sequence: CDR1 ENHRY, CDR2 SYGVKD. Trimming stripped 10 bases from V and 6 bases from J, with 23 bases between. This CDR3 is CATRGGLSSSDTQYF. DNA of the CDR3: TGTGCCACCCGTGGCGGGTTGTCCTCCTCCGATACGCAGTATTTT.

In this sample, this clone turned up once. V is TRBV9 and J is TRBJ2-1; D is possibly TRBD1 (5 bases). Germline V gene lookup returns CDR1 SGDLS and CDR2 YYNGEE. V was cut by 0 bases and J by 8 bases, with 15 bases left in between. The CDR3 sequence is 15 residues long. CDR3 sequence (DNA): TGTGCCAGCAGCGTAGTAGCAGGGCCTAGGGATGAGCAGTTCTTC. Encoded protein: CASSVVAGPRDEQFF. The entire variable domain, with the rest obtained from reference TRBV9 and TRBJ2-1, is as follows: DSGVTQTPKHLITATGQRVTLRCSPRSGDLSVYWYQQSLDQGLQFLIQYYNGEERAKGNILERFSAQQFPDLHSELNLSSLELGDSALYFCASSVVAGPRDEQFFGPGTRLTVL.

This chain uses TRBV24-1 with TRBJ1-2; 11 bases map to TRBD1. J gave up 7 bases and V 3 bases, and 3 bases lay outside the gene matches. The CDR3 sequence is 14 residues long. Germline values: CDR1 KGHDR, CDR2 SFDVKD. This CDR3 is CATSDPGQGGGYTF. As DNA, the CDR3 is TGTGCCACCAGTGATCCGGGACAGGGGGGTGGCTACACCTTC.

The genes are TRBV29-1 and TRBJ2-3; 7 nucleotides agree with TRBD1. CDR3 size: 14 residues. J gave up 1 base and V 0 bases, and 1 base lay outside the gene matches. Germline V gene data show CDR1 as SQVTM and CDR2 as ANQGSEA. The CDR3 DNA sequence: TGCAGCGTTGAAGAAGGGGGCGGCACAGATACGCAGTATTTT. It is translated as CSVEEGGGTDTQYF.

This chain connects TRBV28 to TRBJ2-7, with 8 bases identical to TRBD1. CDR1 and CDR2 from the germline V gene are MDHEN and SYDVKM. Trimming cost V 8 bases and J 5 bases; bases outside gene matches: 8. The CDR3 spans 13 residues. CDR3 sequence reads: CASGDRPWDEQYF. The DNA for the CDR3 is TGTGCCAGCGGGGACAGGCCCTGGGACGAGCAGTACTTC.

Written as DNA, the CDR3 is TGCGCCAGCAGTGAGGTCCGTCGGGGGGAGCTGTTTTTT. It translates to CASSEVRRGELFF. This chain connects TRBV10-2 to TRBJ2-2; D unresolved. Trimming removed 2 bases from V and 8 bases from J, with 9 bases in between. Germline V gene data show CDR1 as WSHSY and CDR2 as SAAADI. This CDR3 comprises 13 residues.

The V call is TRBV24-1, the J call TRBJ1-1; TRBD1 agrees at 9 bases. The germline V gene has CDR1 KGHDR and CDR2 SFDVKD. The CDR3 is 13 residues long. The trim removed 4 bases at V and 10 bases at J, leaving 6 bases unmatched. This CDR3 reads CATSDSDRGRAFF. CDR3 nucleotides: TGTGCCACCAGTGACTCGGACAGGGGTAGAGCTTTCTTT.

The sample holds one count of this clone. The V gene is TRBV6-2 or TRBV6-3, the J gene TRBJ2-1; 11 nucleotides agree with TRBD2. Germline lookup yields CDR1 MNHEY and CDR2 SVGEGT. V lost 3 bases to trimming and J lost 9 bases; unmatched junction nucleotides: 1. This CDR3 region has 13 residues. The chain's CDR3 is CASSYTSGGEQFF. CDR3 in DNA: TGTGCCAGCAGTTATACTAGCGGGGGTGAGCAGTTCTTC.

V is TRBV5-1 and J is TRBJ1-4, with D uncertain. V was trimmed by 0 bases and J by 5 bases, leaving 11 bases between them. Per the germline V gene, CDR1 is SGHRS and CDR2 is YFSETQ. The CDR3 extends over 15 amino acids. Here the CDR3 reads CASSLDTGRNEKLFF. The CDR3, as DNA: TGCGCCAGCAGCTTGGATACCGGGAGAAATGAAAAACTGTTTTTT.

This chain's CDR3 is CASSPLGEDEQYF. The CDR3 coding sequence is TGTGCCAGCAGCCCACTCGGGGAGGACGAGCAGTACTTC. The rearrangement joins TRBV3-1 (or the pseudogene TRBV3-2) to TRBJ2-7; possible D gene TRBD2, 6 bases. Germline CDR1 LGHDT, CDR2 YNNKEL (reference sequence). This CDR3 contains 13 residues. Deletions cut 4 bases from V and 5 bases from J, with 12 bases between.

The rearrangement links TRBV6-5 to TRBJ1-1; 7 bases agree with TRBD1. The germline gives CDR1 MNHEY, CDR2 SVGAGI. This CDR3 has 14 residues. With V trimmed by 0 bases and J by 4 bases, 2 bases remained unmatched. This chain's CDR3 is CASSYSQGRTEAFF. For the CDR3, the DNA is TGTGCCAGCAGTTACTCACAGGGGCGCACTGAAGCTTTCTTT.

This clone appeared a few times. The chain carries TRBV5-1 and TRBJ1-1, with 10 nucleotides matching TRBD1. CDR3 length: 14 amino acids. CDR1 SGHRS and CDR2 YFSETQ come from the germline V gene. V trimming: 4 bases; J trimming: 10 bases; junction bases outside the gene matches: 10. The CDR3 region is CASSMDRDRGRAFF. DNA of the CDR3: TGCGCCAGCAGCATGGACCGGGACAGGGGAAGAGCTTTCTTT.

CDR3 protein: CASSPWGPPTYEQYF. CDR3 DNA sequence: TGTGCCAGTAGTCCTTGGGGGCCCCCGACCTACGAGCAGTACTTC. The chain combines TRBV19 with TRBJ2-7; D is possibly TRBD1 (6 bases). The CDR3 covers 15 residues. Trimming took 5 bases from V and 2 from J, leaving 16 bases between them. The germline V gene encodes CDR1 LNHDA and CDR2 SQIVND (reference sequence).

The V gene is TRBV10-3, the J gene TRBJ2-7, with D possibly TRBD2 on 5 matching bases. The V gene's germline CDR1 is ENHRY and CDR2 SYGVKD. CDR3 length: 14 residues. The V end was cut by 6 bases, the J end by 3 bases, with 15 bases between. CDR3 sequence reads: CAISRPGSLYEQYF. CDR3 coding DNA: TGTGCCATCAGCCGTCCGGGGTCTCTCTACGAGCAGTACTTC.

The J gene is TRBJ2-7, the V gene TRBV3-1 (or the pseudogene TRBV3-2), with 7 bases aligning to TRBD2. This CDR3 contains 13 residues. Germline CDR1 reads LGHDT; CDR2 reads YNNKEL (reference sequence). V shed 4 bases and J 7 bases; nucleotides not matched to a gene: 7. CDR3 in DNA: TGTGCCAGCAGCCGGGACTACTCCTCAGAGCAGTACTTC. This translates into CASSRDYSSEQYF.

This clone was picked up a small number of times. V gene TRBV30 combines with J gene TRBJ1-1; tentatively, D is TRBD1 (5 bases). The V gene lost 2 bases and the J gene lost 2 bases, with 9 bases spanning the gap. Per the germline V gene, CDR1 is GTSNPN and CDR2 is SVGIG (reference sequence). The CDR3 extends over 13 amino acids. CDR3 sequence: CAWSHDSNTEAFF. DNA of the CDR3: TGTGCCTGGAGTCACGACAGTAACACTGAAGCTTTCTTT.

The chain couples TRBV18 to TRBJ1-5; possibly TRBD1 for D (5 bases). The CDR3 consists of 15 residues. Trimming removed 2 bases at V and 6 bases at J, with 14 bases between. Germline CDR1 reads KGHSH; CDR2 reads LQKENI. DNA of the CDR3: TGTGCCAGCTCACCATCCCAGGGTGGAAGTCAGCCCCAGCATTTT. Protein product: CASSPSQGGSQPQHF.

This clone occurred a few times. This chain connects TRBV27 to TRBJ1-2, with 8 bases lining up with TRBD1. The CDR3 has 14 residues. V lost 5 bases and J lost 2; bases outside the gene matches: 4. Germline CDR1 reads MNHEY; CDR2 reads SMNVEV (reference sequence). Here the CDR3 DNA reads TGTGCCAGCAGTAATAACAGGGGGAACTATGGCTACACCTTC. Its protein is CASSNNRGNYGYTF.

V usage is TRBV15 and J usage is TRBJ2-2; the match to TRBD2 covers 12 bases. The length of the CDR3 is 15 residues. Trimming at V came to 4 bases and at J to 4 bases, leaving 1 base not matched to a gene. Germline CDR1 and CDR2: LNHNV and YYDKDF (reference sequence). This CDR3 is CATSKGLAGTGELFF. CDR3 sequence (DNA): TGTGCCACCAGCAAGGGACTAGCGGGCACCGGGGAGCTGTTTTTT.

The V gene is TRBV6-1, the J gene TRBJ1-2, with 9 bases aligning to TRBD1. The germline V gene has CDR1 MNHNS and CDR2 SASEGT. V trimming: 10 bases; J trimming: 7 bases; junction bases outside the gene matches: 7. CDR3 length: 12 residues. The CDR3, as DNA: TGTGCCATTGGACAGGGGACGTTTGGCTACACCTTC. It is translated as CAIGQGTFGYTF.

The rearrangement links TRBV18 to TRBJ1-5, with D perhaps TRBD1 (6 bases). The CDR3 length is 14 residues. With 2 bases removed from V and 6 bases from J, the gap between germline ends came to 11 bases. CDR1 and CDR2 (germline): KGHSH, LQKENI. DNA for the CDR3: TGTGCCAGCTCACCAATGGGACACTCTCAGCCCCAGCATTTT. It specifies CASSPMGHSQPQHF. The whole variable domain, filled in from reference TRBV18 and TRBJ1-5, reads NAGVMQNPRHLVRRRGQEARLRCSPMKGHSHVYWYRQLPEEGLKFMVYLQKENIIDESGMPKERFSAEFPKEGPSILRIQQVVRGDSAAYFCASSPMGHSQPQHFGDGTRLSIL.

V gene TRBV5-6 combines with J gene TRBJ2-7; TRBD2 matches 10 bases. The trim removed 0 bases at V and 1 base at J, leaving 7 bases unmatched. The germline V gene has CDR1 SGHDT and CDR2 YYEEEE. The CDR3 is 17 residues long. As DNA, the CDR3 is TGTGCCAGCAGCTTGGCCCCCCTAGCGGGAGTGTCCTACGAGCAGTACTTC. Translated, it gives CASSLAPLAGVSYEQYF.

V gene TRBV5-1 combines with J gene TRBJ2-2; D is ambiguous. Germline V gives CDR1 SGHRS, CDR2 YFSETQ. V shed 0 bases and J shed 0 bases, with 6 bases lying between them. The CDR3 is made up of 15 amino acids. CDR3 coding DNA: TGCGCCAGCAGCTTGGACGGGTCGAACACCGGGGAGCTGTTTTTT. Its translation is CASSLDGSNTGELFF. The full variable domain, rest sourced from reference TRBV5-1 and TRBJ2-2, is KAGVTQTPRYLIKTRGQQVTLSCSPISGHRSVSWYQQTPGQGLQFLFEYFSETQRNKGNFPGRFSGRQFSNSRSEMNVSTLELGDSALYLCASSLDGSNTGELFFGEGSRLTVL.

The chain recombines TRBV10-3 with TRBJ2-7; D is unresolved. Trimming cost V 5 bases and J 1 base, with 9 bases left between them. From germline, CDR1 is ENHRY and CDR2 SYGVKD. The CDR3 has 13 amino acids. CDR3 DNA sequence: TGTGCCATCAGTTACACAGAGTCCTACGAGCAGTACTTC. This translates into CAISYTESYEQYF.

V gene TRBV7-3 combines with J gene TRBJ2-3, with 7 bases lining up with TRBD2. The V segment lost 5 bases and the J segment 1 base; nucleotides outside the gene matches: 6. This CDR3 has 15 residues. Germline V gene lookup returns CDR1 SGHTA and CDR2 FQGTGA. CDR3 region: CASSHGTTRTDTQYF. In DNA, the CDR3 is TGTGCCAGCAGCCACGGGACTACCCGCACAGATACGCAGTATTTT.

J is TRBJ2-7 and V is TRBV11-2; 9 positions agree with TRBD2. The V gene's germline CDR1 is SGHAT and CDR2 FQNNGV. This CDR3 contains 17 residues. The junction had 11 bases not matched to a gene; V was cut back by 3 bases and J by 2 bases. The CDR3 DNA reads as TGTGCCAGCAGCTTCCCCGGAGGGCTAGCGGGGACCTACGAGCAGTACTTC. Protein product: CASSFPGGLAGTYEQYF. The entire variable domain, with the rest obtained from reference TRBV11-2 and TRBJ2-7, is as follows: EAGVAQSPRYKIIEKRQSVAFWCNPISGHATLYWYQQILGQGPKLLIQFQNNGVVDDSQLPKDRFSAERLKGVDSTLKIQPAKLEDSAVYLCASSFPGGLAGTYEQYFGPGTRLTVT.